This TCR beta chain originates from a study of T cells in Graves' hyperthyroidism and ophthalmopathy. Study at large: The authors collected peripheral blood at initial diagnosis, before any treatment.

Only a few counts were recorded for this clonotype. Its antigen is currently unknown. V dropped 0 bases and J dropped 0; count of bases not matched to a gene: 5. This CDR3 has 17 amino acids. The V gene's germline CDR1 is LGHNA and CDR2 YNFKEQ. Study-wide results and caveats: Ophthalmopathy and stable hyperthyroidism were separated by a 13 V-J model.

Using RNA transcripts as the source, TCR beta CDR3 regions were amplified. HTBI primers drove first-round RT-PCR of the TCR CDR3. TCRdb re-called the multiplex PCR reads through MiXCR, storing one row per CDR3 protein. The sample yields about 290,000 distinct CDR3 sequences, about 14% seen once. The receptor's source is a woman under 40 with Graves' hyperthyroidism that later progressed to Graves' ophthalmopathy. The V gene is TRBV4-2, the J gene TRBJ2-7; TRBD2 aligns across 10 bases. The sequenced sample consisted of blood. The chain's CDR3 is CASSQESLAGASYEQYF. DNA of the CDR3: TGTGCCAGCAGCCAAGAGAGTCTAGCGGGAGCCTCCTACGAGCAGTACTTC.